This T cell receptor (beta chain) stems from a study of OX40 agonist ivuxolimab in advanced cancers. At the level of the study: Those enrolled were roughly 80% male, with a mean age of about 60 years and ages from about 20 to 90. Allowance was made for prior anti-PD-1, anti-PD-L1 or anti-CTLA-4 therapy, and roughly 40% had some.

Sequencing was performed with immunoSEQ multiplex PCR; in TCRdb, only in-frame clones are kept and a portion is missing. The sample consists of around 16,000 clones, 75% to 95% of them appearing once. Trimming cost V 0 bases and J 14 bases; bases outside gene matches: 13. CDR1 is SGHTS, CDR2 YDEGEE, per germline. CDR3 length equals 16 residues. The rearrangement joins TRBV5-8 to TRBJ1-6; 8 nucleotides agree with TRBD1. This TCR was recovered from an adult with an advanced solid tumor such as melanoma, head and neck, liver or kidney cancer. The material was CD4+ or CD8+ T cells sorted from blood, obtained in a trial of the OX40 agonist ivuxolimab. This CDR3 is CASSLEPGTGQLSLHF. CDR3 DNA sequence: TGTGCCAGCAGCTTGGAGCCGGGGACAGGCCAATTGTCCCTCCACTTT.